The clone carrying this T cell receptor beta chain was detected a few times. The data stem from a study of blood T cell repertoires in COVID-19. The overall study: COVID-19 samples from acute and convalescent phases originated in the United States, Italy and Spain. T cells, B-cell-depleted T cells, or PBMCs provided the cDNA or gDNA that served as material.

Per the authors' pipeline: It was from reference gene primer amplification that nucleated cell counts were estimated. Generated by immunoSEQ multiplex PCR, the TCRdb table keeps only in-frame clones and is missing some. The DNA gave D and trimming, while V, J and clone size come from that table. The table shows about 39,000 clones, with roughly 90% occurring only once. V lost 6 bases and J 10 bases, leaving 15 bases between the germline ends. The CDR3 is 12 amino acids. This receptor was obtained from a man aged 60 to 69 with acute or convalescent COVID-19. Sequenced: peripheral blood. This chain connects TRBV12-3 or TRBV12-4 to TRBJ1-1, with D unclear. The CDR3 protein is CASSLYLEGAFF. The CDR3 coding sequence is TGTGCCAGCAGCCTTTATTTAGAGGGAGCTTTCTTT.